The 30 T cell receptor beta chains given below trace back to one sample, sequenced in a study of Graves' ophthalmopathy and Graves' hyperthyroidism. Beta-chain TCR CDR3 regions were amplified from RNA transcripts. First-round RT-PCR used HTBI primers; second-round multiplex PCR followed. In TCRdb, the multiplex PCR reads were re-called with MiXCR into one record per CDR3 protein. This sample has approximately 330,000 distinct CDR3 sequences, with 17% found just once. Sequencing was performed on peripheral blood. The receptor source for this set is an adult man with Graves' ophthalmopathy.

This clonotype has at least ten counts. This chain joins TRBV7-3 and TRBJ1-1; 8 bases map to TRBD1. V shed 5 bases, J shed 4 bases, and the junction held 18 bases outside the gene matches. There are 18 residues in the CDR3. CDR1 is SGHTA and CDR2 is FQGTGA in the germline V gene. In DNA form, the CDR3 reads TGTGCCAGCAGCCCCCACCCCCGGACAGGGACGTTTGGCACTGAAGCTTTCTTT. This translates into CASSPHPRTGTFGTEAFF.

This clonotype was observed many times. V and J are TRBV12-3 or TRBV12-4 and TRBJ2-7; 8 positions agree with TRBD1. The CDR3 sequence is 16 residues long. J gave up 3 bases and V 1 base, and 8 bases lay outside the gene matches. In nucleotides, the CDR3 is TGTGCCAGCAGTTTAGATGTCGGGACAGGCAACTACGAGCAGTACTTC. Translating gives CASSLDVGTGNYEQYF.

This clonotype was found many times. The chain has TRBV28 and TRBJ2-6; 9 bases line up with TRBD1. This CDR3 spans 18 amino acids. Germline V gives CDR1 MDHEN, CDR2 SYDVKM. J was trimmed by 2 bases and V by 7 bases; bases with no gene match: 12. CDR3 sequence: CASTLRDRDFAGANVLTF. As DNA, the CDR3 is TGTGCCAGCACCCTAAGGGACAGGGATTTCGCTGGGGCCAACGTCCTGACTTTC.

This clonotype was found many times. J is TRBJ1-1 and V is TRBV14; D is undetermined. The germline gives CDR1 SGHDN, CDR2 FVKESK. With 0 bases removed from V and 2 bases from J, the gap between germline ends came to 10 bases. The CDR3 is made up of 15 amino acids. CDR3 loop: CASSQDPVPNTEAFF. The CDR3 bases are TGTGCCAGCAGCCAAGATCCAGTCCCAAACACTGAAGCTTTCTTT.

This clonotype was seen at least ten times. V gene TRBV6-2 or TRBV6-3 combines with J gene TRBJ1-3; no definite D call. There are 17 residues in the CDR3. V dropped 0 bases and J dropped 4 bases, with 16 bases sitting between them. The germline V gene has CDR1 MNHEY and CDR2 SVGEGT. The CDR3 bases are TGTGCCAGCAGTTACTCTCTCGCGGGCGCCTTCGGAAACACCATATATTTT. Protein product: CASSYSLAGAFGNTIYF.

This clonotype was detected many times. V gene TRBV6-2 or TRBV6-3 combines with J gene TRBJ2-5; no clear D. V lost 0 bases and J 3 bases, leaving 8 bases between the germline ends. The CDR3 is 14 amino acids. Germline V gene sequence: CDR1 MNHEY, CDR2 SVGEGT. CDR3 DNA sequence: TGTGCCAGCAGTTACTCGTTCAGGAAAGAGACCCAGTACTTC. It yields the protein CASSYSFRKETQYF.

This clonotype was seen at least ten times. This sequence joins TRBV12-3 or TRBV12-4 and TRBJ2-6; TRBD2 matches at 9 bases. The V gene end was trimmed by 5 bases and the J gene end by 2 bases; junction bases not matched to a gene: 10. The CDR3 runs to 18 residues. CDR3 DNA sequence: TGTGCCAGCAGTGGCGCGGGAGGGCCGTCACCTGGGGCCAACGTCCTGACTTTC. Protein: CASSGAGGPSPGANVLTF.

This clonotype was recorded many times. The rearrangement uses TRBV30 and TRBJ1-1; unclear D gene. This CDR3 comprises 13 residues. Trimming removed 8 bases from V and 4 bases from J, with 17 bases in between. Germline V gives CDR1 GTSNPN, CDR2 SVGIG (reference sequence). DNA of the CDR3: TGTGCCGGTCAGACCTCGGAGAGCACTGAAGCTTTCTTT. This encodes CAGQTSESTEAFF. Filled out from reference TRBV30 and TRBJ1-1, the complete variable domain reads SQTIHQWPATLVQPVGSPLSLECTVEGTSNPNLYWYRQAAGRGLQLLFYSVGIGQISSEVPQNLSASRPQDRQFILSSKKLLLSDSGFYLCAGQTSESTEAFFGQGTRLTVV.

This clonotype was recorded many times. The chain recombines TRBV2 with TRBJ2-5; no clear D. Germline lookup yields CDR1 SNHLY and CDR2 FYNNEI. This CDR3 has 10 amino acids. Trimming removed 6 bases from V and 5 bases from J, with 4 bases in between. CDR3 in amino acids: CASRVETQYF. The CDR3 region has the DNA TGTGCCAGCAGAGTCGAGACCCAGTACTTC.

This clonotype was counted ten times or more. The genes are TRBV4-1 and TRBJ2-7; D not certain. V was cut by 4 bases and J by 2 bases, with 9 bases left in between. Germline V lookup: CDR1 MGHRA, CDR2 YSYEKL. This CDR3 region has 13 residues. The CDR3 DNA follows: TGCGCCAGCAGCCGAGAGATGACCTACGAGCAGTACTTC. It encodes CASSREMTYEQYF.

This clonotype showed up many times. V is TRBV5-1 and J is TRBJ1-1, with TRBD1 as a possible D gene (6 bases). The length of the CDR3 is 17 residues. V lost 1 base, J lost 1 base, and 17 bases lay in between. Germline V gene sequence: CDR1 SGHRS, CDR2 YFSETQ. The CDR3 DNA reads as TGCGCCAGCAGCTTGACCTATGGGGTGGACAGGAACACTGAAGCTTTCTTT. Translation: CASSLTYGVDRNTEAFF.

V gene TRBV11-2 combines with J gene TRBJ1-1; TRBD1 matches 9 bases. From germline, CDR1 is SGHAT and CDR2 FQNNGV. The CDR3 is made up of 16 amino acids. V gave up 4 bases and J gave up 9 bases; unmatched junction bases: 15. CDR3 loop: CASSSQGAKGYFQAFF. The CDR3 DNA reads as TGTGCCAGCAGCTCACAGGGGGCGAAGGGATACTTCCAAGCTTTCTTT.

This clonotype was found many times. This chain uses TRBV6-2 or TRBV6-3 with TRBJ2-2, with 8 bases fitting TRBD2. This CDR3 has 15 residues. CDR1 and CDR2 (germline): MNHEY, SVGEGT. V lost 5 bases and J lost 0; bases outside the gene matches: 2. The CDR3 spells CASSQLAANTGELFF. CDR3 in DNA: TGTGCCAGCAGTCAACTAGCGGCGAACACCGGGGAGCTGTTTTTT.

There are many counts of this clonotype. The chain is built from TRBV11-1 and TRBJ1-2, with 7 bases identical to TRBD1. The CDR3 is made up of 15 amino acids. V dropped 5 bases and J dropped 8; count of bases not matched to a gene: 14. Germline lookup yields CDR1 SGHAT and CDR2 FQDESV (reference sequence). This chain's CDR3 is CASSPLPEGAKGYTF. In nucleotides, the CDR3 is TGTGCCAGCAGCCCCCTCCCAGAGGGGGCGAAGGGCTACACCTTC.

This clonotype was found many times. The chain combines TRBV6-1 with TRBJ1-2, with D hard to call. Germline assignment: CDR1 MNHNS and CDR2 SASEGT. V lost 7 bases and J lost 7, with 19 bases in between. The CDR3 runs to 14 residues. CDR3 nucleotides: TGTGCCAGCACCCTACATCAGACGTCGAGTGGCTACACCTTC. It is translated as CASTLHQTSSGYTF.

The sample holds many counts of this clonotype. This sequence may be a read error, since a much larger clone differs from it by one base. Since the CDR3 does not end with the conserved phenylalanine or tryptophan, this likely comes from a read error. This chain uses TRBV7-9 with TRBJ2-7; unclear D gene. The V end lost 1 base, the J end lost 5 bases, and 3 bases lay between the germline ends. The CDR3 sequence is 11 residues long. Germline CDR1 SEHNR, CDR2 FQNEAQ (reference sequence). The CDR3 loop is CASSLGDEQYL. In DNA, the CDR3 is TGTGCCAGCAGCTTAGGGGACGAGCAGTACCTC.

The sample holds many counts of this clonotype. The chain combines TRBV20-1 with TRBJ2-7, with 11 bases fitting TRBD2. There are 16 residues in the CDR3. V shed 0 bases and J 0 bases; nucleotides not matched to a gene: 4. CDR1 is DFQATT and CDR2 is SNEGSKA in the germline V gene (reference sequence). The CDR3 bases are TGCAGTGCTAGAGATCTAACTAGCGGGAGCTCCTACGAGCAGTACTTC. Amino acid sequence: CSARDLTSGSSYEQYF.

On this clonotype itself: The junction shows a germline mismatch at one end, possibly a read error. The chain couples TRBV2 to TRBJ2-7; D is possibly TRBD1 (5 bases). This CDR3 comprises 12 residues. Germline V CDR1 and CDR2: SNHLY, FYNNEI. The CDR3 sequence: CASSGQGGEQCF. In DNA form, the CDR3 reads TGTGCCAGCAGTGGTCAGGGCGGCGAGCAGTGCTTC. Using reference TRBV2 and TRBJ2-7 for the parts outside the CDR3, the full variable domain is EPEVTQTPSHQVTQMGQEVILRCVPISNHLYFYWYRQILGQKVEFLVSFYNNEISEKSEIFDDQFSVERPDGSNFTLKIRSTKLEDSAMYFCASSGQGGEQCFGPGTRLTVT.

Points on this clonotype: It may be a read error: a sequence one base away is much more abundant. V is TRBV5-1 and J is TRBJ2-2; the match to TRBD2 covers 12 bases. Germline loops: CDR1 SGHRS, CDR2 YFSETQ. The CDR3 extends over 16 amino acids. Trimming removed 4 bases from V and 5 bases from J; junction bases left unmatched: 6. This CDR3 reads CASSPTSGSSTGELFF. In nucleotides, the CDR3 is TGCGCCAGCAGCCCGACTAGCGGGAGCTCAACCGGGGAGCTGTTTTTT. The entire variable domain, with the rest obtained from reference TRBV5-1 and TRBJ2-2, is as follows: KAGVTQTPRYLIKTRGQQVTLSCSPISGHRSVSWYQQTPGQGLQFLFEYFSETQRNKGNFPGRFSGRQFSNSRSEMNVSTLELGDSALYLCASSPTSGSSTGELFFGEGSRLTVL.

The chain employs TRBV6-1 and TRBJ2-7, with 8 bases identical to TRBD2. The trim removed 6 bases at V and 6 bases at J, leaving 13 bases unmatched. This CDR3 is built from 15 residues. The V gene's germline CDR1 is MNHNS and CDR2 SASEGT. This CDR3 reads CASSQPGLDRLEQYF. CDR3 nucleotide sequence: TGTGCCAGCAGCCAACCGGGACTAGATCGTCTCGAGCAGTACTTC.

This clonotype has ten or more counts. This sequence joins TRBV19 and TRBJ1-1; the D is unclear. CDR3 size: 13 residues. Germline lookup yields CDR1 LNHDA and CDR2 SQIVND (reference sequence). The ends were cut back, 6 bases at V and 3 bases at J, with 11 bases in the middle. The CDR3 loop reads CASSTNKDTEAFF. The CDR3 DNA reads TGTGCCAGTAGCACCAATAAGGACACTGAAGCTTTCTTT. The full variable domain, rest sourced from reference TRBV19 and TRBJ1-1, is DGGITQSPKYLFRKEGQNVTLSCEQNLNHDAMYWYRQDPGQGLRLIYYSQIVNDFQKGDIAEGYSVSREKKESFPLTVTSAQKNPTAFYLCASSTNKDTEAFFGQGTRLTVV.

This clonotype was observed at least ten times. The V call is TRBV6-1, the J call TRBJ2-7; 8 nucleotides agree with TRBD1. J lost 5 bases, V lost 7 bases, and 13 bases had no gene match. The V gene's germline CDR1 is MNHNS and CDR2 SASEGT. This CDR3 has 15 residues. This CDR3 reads CASNNPGQAKNEQYF. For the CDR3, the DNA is TGTGCCAGCAACAATCCGGGACAGGCAAAAAACGAGCAGTACTTC.

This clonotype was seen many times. The CDR3 region is CASSFLYYEQYF. The CDR3 bases are TGTGCCAGCAGCTTTTTGTATTACGAGCAGTACTTC. The V gene is TRBV7-9, the J gene TRBJ2-7; D gene uncertain. The ends were cut back, 3 bases at V and 4 bases at J, with 7 bases in the middle. Per germline, CDR1 SEHNR and CDR2 FQNEAQ (reference sequence). The CDR3 is 12 residues long.

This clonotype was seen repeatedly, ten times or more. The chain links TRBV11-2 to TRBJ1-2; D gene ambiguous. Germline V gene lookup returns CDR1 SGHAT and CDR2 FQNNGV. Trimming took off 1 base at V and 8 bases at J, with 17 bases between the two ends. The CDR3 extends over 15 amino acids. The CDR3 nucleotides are TGTGCCAGCAGCTTAGGGGGTCGAGGTACGGGCGGCTACACCTTC. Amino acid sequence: CASSLGGRGTGGYTF.

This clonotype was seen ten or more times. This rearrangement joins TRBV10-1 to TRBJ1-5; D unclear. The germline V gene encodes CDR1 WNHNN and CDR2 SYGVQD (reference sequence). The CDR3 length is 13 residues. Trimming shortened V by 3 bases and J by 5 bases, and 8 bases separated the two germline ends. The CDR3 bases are TGCGCCAGCAGTGATTTCCGAGATCAGCCCCAGCATTTT. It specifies CASSDFRDQPQHF.

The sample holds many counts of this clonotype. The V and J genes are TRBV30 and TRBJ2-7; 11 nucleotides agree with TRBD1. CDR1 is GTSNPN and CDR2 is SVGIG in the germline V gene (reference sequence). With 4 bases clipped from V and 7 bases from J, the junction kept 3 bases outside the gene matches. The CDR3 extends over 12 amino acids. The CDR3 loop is CAWTGTGGEQYF. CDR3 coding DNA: TGTGCCTGGACCGGGACAGGGGGTGAGCAGTACTTC.

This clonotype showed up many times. CDR3 loop: CSGSREKETQYF. CDR3 bases: TGCAGTGGATCCCGGGAGAAAGAGACCCAGTACTTC. The chain has TRBV20-1 and TRBJ2-5; possible D gene TRBD2, 6 bases. Germline values: CDR1 DFQATT, CDR2 SNEGSKA (reference sequence). The CDR3 length is 12 residues. V lost 7 bases and J 3 bases, leaving 12 bases between the germline ends.

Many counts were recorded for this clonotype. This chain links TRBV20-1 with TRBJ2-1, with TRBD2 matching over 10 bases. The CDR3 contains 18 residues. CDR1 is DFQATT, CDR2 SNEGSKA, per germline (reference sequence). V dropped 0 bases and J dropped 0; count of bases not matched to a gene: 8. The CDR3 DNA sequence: TGCAGTGCTAGAGATCAGCGGGAGGGCCTAAGCTCCTACAATGAGCAGTTCTTC. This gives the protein CSARDQREGLSSYNEQFF.

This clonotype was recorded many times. CDR3 DNA sequence: TGTGCCAGCAGACCCCCTCCCCCAACTAATGAAAAACTGTTTTTT. This codes for CASRPPPPTNEKLFF. The gene calls are TRBV6-1 and TRBJ1-4; D gene uncertain. Looked up from germline, CDR1 is MNHNS and CDR2 is SASEGT. The CDR3 covers 15 residues. With 6 bases removed from V and 0 bases from J, the gap between germline ends came to 11 bases.

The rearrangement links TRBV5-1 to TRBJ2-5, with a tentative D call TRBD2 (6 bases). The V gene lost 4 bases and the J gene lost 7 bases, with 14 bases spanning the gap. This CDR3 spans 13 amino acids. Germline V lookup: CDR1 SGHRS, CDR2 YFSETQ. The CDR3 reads CASSPAGSGTQYF. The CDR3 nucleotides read TGCGCCAGCAGCCCCGCGGGGTCTGGGACCCAGTACTTC.